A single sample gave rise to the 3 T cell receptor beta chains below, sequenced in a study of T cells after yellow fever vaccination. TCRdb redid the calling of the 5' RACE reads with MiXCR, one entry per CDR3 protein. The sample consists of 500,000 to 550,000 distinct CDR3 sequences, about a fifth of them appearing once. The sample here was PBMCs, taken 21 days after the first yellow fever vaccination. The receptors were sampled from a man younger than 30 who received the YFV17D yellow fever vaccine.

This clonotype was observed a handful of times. The CDR3 sequence is CSVGTSGDSDTQYF. CDR3 DNA sequence: TGCAGCGTTGGGACTAGCGGGGATTCAGATACGCAGTATTTT. V gene TRBV29-1 combines with J gene TRBJ2-3; 12 positions agree with TRBD2. The ends lost 4 bases at V and 4 bases at J; junction bases unmatched: 3. The germline V gene encodes CDR1 SQVTM and CDR2 ANQGSEA. The CDR3 is 14 amino acids.

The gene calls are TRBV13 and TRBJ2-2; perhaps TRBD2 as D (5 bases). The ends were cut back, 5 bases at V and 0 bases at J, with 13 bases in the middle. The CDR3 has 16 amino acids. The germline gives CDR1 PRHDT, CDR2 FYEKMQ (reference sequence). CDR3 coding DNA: TGTGCCAGCAGCCGGGTACCGAGGGCGAACACCGGGGAGCTGTTTTTT. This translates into CASSRVPRANTGELFF.

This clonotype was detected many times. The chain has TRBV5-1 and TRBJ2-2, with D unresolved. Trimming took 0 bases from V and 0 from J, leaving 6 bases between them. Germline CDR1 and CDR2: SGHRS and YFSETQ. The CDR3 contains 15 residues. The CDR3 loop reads CASSLGVTNTGELFF. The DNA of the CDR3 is TGCGCCAGCAGCTTGGGGGTCACGAACACCGGGGAGCTGTTTTTT.